This TCR beta chain comes out of a study of CD8 T cells in ankylosing spondylitis. TCRdb re-called the 5' RACE reads with MiXCR, one entry per CDR3 protein. The sample shows some 87,000 distinct CDR3 sequences, 27% of them seen only once. This clonotype was recorded a few times. This clonotype originated in a male donor with ankylosing spondylitis or in good health (not recorded which). The sequenced sample consisted of blood, either unsorted or a sorted T cell fraction (not recorded which).

DNA of the CDR3: TGTGCCAGCACGGAGGCTACGGATTCACCCCTCCACTTT. This sequence encodes CASTEATDSPLHF. This rearrangement joins TRBV12-3 or TRBV12-4 to TRBJ1-6; unclear D gene. V lost 7 bases and J 8 bases, leaving 12 bases between the germline ends. This CDR3 spans 13 amino acids.